Listed below are T cell receptor beta chains from one sample, sequenced in a study of T cells in Graves' hyperthyroidism and ophthalmopathy. TCRdb recomputed calls from the multiplex PCR reads with MiXCR, one row per CDR3 protein. The sample has 700,000 or so distinct CDR3 sequences, around 13% seen once. Specimen: blood. These receptors were taken from a woman between 50 and 59 years old with Graves' ophthalmopathy. The CDR3 runs from the conserved cysteine through the conserved F or W. D genes are given only for firm matches. Only part of the rows carry a size: once, few, many, or a class if the clone is expanded.

19	.	TRBD2	TRBV19	TRBJ2-1	CASSPRGPQLAGGAYEQFF	TGTGCCAGTAGTCCGAGGGGACCGCAACTAGCGGGAGGGGCATATGAGCAGTTCTTC
18	.	.	TRBV4-1	TRBJ1-3	CASSQPLRRGTAGNTIYF	TGCGCCAGCAGCCAACCCTTGCGGAGGGGAACGGCTGGAAACACCATATATTTT
19	.	TRBD1	TRBV5-1	TRBJ2-2	CASSPTGTGGAFGTGELFF	TGCGCCAGCAGCCCCACCGGGACAGGGGGGGCTTTCGGAACCGGGGAGCTGTTTTTT
15	many	.	TRBV27	TRBJ2-7	CASSFLGVVGYEQYF	TGTGCCAGCAGTTTTTTAGGTGTGGTTGGCTACGAGCAGTACTTC
14	.	.	TRBV20-1	TRBJ1-6	CSGRASSYNSPLHF	TGCAGTGGTCGGGCCAGCTCCTATAATTCACCCCTCCACTTT
15	few	.	TRBV2	TRBJ1-4	CASRPRTATNEKLFF	TGTGCCAGCAGGCCAAGGACAGCAACTAATGAAAAACTGTTTTTT
18	.	TRBD2	TRBV28	TRBJ2-1	CASSWGPYGGSSYNEQFF	TGTGCCAGCAGCTGGGGTCCATATGGCGGGAGCTCCTACAATGAGCAGTTCTTC
15	many	.	TRBV30	TRBJ1-2	CAWSVPPGGDYGYTF	TGTGCCTGGAGTGTACCCCCCGGGGGGGACTATGGCTACACCTTC
15	.	TRBD2	TRBV2	TRBJ2-1	CASSPTSGRDGEQFF	TGTGCCAGCAGTCCGACTAGCGGGAGGGACGGTGAGCAGTTCTTC
14	many	.	TRBV20-1	TRBJ2-3	CSARDHRTTDTQYF	TGCAGTGCTAGAGATCACAGAACCACAGATACGCAGTATTTT
14	many	TRBD1	TRBV6-2/TRBV6-3	TRBJ2-5	CASSIQGSEETQYF	TGTGCCAGCAGTATACAGGGGTCGGAGGAGACCCAGTACTTC
15	many	.	TRBV20-1	TRBJ1-5	CSARESGGLGRPQHF	TGCAGTGCTAGAGAATCGGGCGGGCTGGGACGGCCCCAGCATTTT
13	many	.	TRBV5-6	TRBJ1-2	CASTPPEGGGYTF	TGTGCCAGCACCCCCCCTGAGGGTGGGGGCTACACCTTC
14	.	.	TRBV27	TRBJ1-2	CASSLRRGGAGYTF	TGTGCCAGCAGTTTAAGGCGAGGGGGGGCTGGCTACACCTTC
18	many	TRBD2	TRBV27	TRBJ2-4	CASGLSGRPEIAKNIQYF	TGTGCCAGCGGATTGAGCGGGAGACCCGAGATAGCCAAAAACATTCAGTACTTC
16	many	.	TRBV7-6	TRBJ2-1	CASSLAWGPGDNEQFF	TGTGCCAGCAGCTTAGCGTGGGGCCCGGGCGACAATGAGCAGTTCTTC
16	few	TRBD2	TRBV6-1	TRBJ2-1	CASSFNSGSSYNEQFF	TGTGCCAGCAGTTTCAATAGCGGGAGTTCCTACAATGAGCAGTTCTTC
15	.	.	TRBV7-9	TRBJ1-4	CVSSLAASPNEKLFF	TGTGTCAGCAGCTTAGCGGCGTCCCCAAATGAAAAACTGTTTTTT
14	many	TRBD1	TRBV12-3/TRBV12-4	TRBJ2-3	CASSWTGGTDTQYF	TGTGCCAGCAGTTGGACAGGGGGCACAGATACGCAGTATTTT
15	many	TRBD1	TRBV29-1	TRBJ2-5	CSSGGQGAEGETQYF	TGCAGCTCGGGGGGACAGGGGGCTGAGGGGGAGACCCAGTACTTC
15	.	TRBD1	TRBV5-1	TRBJ2-3	CASRADRGQGDTQYF	TGCGCCAGCAGAGCAGACAGGGGGCAGGGAGATACGCAGTATTTT
15	.	TRBD2	TRBV20-1	TRBJ2-7	CSARGSGRASYEQYF	TGCAGTGCTAGGGGTAGCGGGAGGGCCTCCTACGAGCAGTACTTC
15	many	.	TRBV27	TRBJ2-3	CASSLNRVYADTQYF	TGTGCCAGCAGTTTGAATAGAGTTTACGCAGATACGCAGTATTTT
13	few	.	TRBV10-3	TRBJ1-5	CAISAAGGQPQHF	TGTGCCATCAGTGCGGCTGGAGGACAGCCCCAGCATTTT
16	many	.	TRBV7-3	TRBJ2-3	CASSLGGGRRADTQYF	TGTGCCAGCAGCTTAGGTGGAGGGAGACGGGCAGATACGCAGTATTTT
12	many	.	TRBV5-1	TRBJ2-2	CASSLETGELFF	TGCGCCAGCAGCTTGGAGACGGGGGAGCTGTTTTTT
13	.	.	TRBV24-1	TRBJ2-3	CATSDFHTDAQYF	TGTGCCACCAGTGATTTTCACACAGATGCGCAGTATTTT
16	many	TRBD1	TRBV9	TRBJ2-7	CASSQTGTGGFYEQYF	TGTGCCAGCAGCCAAACCGGGACAGGGGGCTTTTACGAGCAGTACTTC
15	few	TRBD1	TRBV9	TRBJ2-2	CASSVAGGGTGELFF	TGTGCCAGCAGCGTAGCAGGGGGCGGCACCGGGGAGCTGTTTTTT
14	many	TRBD2	TRBV18	TRBJ2-3	CASQGTSGTDTQYF	TGTGCCAGCCAAGGGACTAGCGGCACAGATACGCAGTATTTT
16	many	.	TRBV7-2	TRBJ2-3	CASSRSTRTKTDTQYF	TGTGCCAGCAGCCGATCGACTCGGACCAAAACAGATACGCAGTATTTT
14	many	.	TRBV2	TRBJ1-1	CASKGTHMNTEAFF	TGTGCCAGCAAAGGCACCCACATGAACACTGAAGCTTTCTTT
16	.	TRBD2	TRBV7-2	TRBJ2-2	CASRPTSGSFTGELFF	TGTGCCAGCAGACCAACTAGCGGGAGCTTCACCGGGGAGCTGTTTTTT
11	.	.	TRBV15	TRBJ2-5	CATSSSETQYF	TGTGCCACCAGCAGTTCGGAGACCCAGTACTTC
16	few	.	TRBV5-4	TRBJ2-2	CASSSTSLINTGELFF	TGTGCCAGCAGCTCGACTAGTCTTATCAACACCGGGGAGCTGTTTTTT
15	.	TRBD1	TRBV9	TRBJ1-3	CASSGGTGGGNTIYF	TGTGCCAGCAGCGGGGGGACAGGGGGAGGAAACACCATATATTTT
14	many	TRBD2	TRBV20-1	TRBJ2-3	CSAVLAGVPNTQYF	TGCAGTGCTGTACTAGCGGGAGTACCGAATACGCAGTATTTT
14	many	.	TRBV20-1	TRBJ1-5	CSARDGTGNQPQHF	TGCAGTGCTAGAGACGGGACGGGCAATCAGCCCCAGCATTTT
17	many	.	TRBV28	TRBJ1-2	CASILTVGSGGDYGYTF	TGTGCCAGCATCTTAACAGTAGGATCCGGCGGGGACTATGGCTACACCTTC
17	.	TRBD2	TRBV11-3	TRBJ2-3	CASSLGLAGGTTDTQYF	TGTGCCAGCAGCTTAGGTCTAGCGGGAGGCACCACAGATACGCAGTATTTT
15	.	.	TRBV7-3	TRBJ2-2	CASSLTSKGTGELFF	TGTGCCAGCAGCTTAACGTCCAAAGGGACCGGGGAGCTGTTTTTT
15	many	.	TRBV7-8	TRBJ1-1	CASRPGPLGVTEAFF	TGTGCCAGCAGACCCGGACCACTCGGCGTCACTGAAGCTTTCTTT
14	many	.	TRBV10-3	TRBJ2-7	CAISARSAAYEQYF	TGTGCCATCAGTGCACGAAGCGCTGCCTACGAGCAGTACTTC
18	.	.	TRBV19	TRBJ2-5	CASSPTRGTASDQETQYF	TGTGCCAGTAGTCCCACCCGAGGGACCGCGTCAGATCAAGAGACCCAGTACTTC
17	few	TRBD1	TRBV3-1	TRBJ2-2	CASSPPLRDRLAGELFF	TGTGCCAGCAGCCCACCTCTCCGGGACAGGCTTGCCGGGGAGCTGTTTTTT
13	many	TRBD1	TRBV7-2	TRBJ2-1	CATGQGERNEQFF	TGTGCCACCGGACAGGGAGAGAGGAATGAGCAGTTCTTC
12	many	TRBD2	TRBV4-3	TRBJ2-1	CASSQSSGMKFF	TGCGCCAGCAGCCAATCTAGCGGGATGAAGTTCTTC
14	many	.	TRBV18	TRBJ2-5	CASSPLHSGETQYF	TGTGCCAGCTCACCATTACATTCCGGGGAGACCCAGTACTTC
12	.	.	TRBV12-3/TRBV12-4	TRBJ1-4	CASSLMKGKLFF	TGTGCCAGCAGTTTAATGAAGGGAAAACTGTTTTTT
15	many	.	TRBV28	TRBJ1-1	CASTLRPLRSTEAFF	TGTGCCAGCACCTTAAGGCCCCTTCGCAGCACTGAAGCTTTCTTT
15	many	TRBD2	TRBV28	TRBJ2-1	CASSRPGLAANEQFF	TGTGCCAGCAGCCGACCGGGACTAGCAGCCAATGAGCAGTTCTTC